These 21 T cell receptor beta chains came from one sample sequenced in a study of shared clonotypes between healthy human individuals. Measured with immunoSEQ multiplex PCR; TCRdb has only the in-frame clones, and not every one. Of fewer than 2.5 million clones in the sample, approximately 93% were seen once. The specimen was naive CD4+ T cells from PBMCs. Specified subset: CD45RA+ positively selected. Receptors originate from a man aged 18-30 years in good health. Some clones in this sample may be carry-over from other donors' samples.

This sequence joins TRBV2 and TRBJ2-7; 7 nucleotides line up with TRBD2. The V segment lost 6 bases and the J segment 4 bases; nucleotides outside the gene matches: 12. This CDR3 is 15 amino acids long. Germline CDR1 SNHLY, CDR2 FYNNEI. CDR3 in DNA: TGTGCCAGCAGATCCGGCGGGGGAACTCGTTACGAGCAGTACTTC. As protein: CASRSGGGTRYEQYF.

The genes are TRBV5-1 and TRBJ2-3; 7 nucleotides match TRBD2. J lost 0 bases, V lost 0 bases, and 7 bases had no gene match. CDR3 size: 17 residues. The V gene's germline CDR1 is SGHRS and CDR2 YFSETQ. CDR3 region: CASSLAPRGSSTDTQYF. Written as DNA, the CDR3 is TGCGCCAGCAGCTTGGCCCCCCGCGGGAGCAGCACAGATACGCAGTATTTT.

V and J are TRBV7-7 and TRBJ2-3; 10 bases are a match to TRBD2. Germline CDR1 and CDR2: SSHAT and FNYEAQ (reference sequence). The ends lost 2 bases at V and 6 bases at J; junction bases unmatched: 8. This CDR3 has 16 residues. The DNA of the CDR3 is TGTGCCAGCAGCTTATTGGCTAGCGGGAGTAGCGATACGCAGTATTTT. Translation: CASSLLASGSSDTQYF.

This chain joins TRBV7-7 and TRBJ2-1, with TRBD2 matching over 9 bases. V shed 5 bases, J shed 2 bases, and the junction held 7 bases outside the gene matches. Germline CDR1 and CDR2: SSHAT and FNYEAQ (reference sequence). CDR3 size: 16 residues. The CDR3, as DNA: TGTGCCAGCAGCCCTAGCGGGGTCAGCACCTACAATGAGCAGTTCTTC. Translated: CASSPSGVSTYNEQFF.

For this clone: The same CDR3 also results from other DNA sequences found in this sample. V gene TRBV6-1 combines with J gene TRBJ2-7; TRBD2 agrees at 8 bases. CDR3 size: 15 residues. Looked up from germline, CDR1 is MNHNS and CDR2 is SASEGT. V was pared by 1 base and J by 2 bases, with 4 bases of the junction left unmatched. In nucleotides, the CDR3 is TGTGCCAGCAGTGAAGGAGGCGGGAGGACCTACGAGCAGTACTTC. It specifies CASSEGGGRTYEQYF.

The rearrangement joins TRBV5-4 to TRBJ1-1, with D maybe TRBD1 (6 bases). Germline CDR1 reads SGHNT; CDR2 reads YYREEE (reference sequence). CDR3 length equals 15 residues. V was cut by 5 bases and J by 7 bases, with 21 bases left in between. Written as DNA, the CDR3 is TGTGCCAGCAGTACCTCACGAACAGGGACCGATGAAGCTTTCTTT. Its translation: CASSTSRTGTDEAFF.

The J gene is TRBJ2-7, the V gene TRBV7-9; 8 nucleotides line up with TRBD1. This CDR3 has 14 residues. The trim removed 1 base at V and 5 bases at J, leaving 4 bases unmatched. CDR1 SEHNR and CDR2 FQNEAQ come from the germline V gene (reference sequence). The CDR3 sequence is CASSLGQGMDEQYF. In DNA form, the CDR3 reads TGTGCCAGCAGCTTAGGACAGGGGATGGACGAGCAGTACTTC.

V and J are TRBV19 and TRBJ2-7; maybe TRBD1 (5 bases). Germline assignment: CDR1 LNHDA and CDR2 SQIVND (reference sequence). The germline V and J ends were trimmed by 6 bases and 0 bases, with 12 bases remaining between them. The CDR3 totals 14 residues. The CDR3 is CASRWTQGSYEQYF. CDR3 in DNA: TGTGCCAGTAGGTGGACCCAGGGCTCCTACGAGCAGTACTTC.

The rearrangement links TRBV14 to TRBJ2-1, with D perhaps TRBD2 (6 bases). CDR3 length: 15 amino acids. V was pared by 4 bases and J by 4 bases, with 14 bases between. Germline V CDR1 and CDR2: SGHDN, FVKESK. CDR3 DNA: TGTGCCAGCAGCCCTCGGGACTTTCAATACAATGAGCAGTTCTTC. Its translation is CASSPRDFQYNEQFF.

The chain joins TRBV7-8 to TRBJ1-1, with TRBD1 matching over 8 bases. The CDR3 has 18 amino acids. V shed 4 bases, J shed 0 bases, and the junction held 13 bases outside the gene matches. The V gene's germline CDR1 is SGHVS and CDR2 FQNEAQ. The CDR3 reads CASSSTLDRAFLNTEAFF. The CDR3 DNA follows: TGTGCCAGCAGCTCAACACTGGACAGGGCTTTTTTGAACACTGAAGCTTTCTTT.

The chain links TRBV2 to TRBJ2-7; 7 bases align to TRBD2. The CDR3 length is 13 residues. Losses at the gene ends were 2 bases for V and 7 bases for J; bases not matched to a gene: 5. Germline CDR1 is SNHLY and CDR2 is FYNNEI. The DNA of the CDR3 is TGTGCCAGCAGTGAATGGGAGGGGCGGGAGCAGTACTTC. It is translated as CASSEWEGREQYF.

The count of this clone is one. J is TRBJ2-7 and V is TRBV15; D may be TRBD2 (6 bases). The CDR3 totals 14 residues. The germline V and J ends were trimmed by 3 bases and 4 bases, with 13 bases remaining between them. Germline values: CDR1 LNHNV, CDR2 YYDKDF (reference sequence). CDR3: CATSRRGNQYEQYF. For the CDR3, the DNA is TGTGCCACCAGCAGGCGGGGAAATCAGTACGAGCAGTACTTC.

This clone was counted a single time. The chain joins TRBV9 to TRBJ2-7, with 7 nucleotides matching TRBD1. The CDR3 extends over 13 amino acids. J gave up 4 bases and V 4 bases, and 5 bases lay outside the gene matches. Germline V CDR1 and CDR2: SGDLS, YYNGEE. The CDR3 protein is CASSKGGRYEQYF. In nucleotides, the CDR3 is TGTGCCAGCAGCAAAGGGGGCCGGTACGAGCAGTACTTC.

The chain links TRBV5-5 to TRBJ2-1, with 9 bases lining up with TRBD1. Trimming at V came to 5 bases and at J to 7 bases, leaving 10 bases not matched to a gene. Germline values: CDR1 SGHKS, CDR2 YYEKEE (reference sequence). This CDR3 region has 15 residues. CDR3 sequence: CASSIRGQGLNEQFF. DNA of the CDR3: TGTGCCAGCAGTATAAGGGGACAGGGACTTAATGAGCAGTTCTTC.

The rearrangement links TRBV27 to TRBJ2-5; D tentatively fits TRBD1 or TRBD2 (5 bases each). CDR3 length: 14 amino acids. Germline-derived CDR1 and CDR2 are MNHEY and SMNVEV (reference sequence). V dropped 5 bases and J dropped 4 bases, with 14 bases sitting between them. DNA for the CDR3: TGTGCCAGCAGTCTCCCCGGGACCCCAGAGACCCAGTACTTC. This codes for CASSLPGTPETQYF.

V usage is TRBV29-1 and J usage is TRBJ1-4; possible D gene TRBD1, 5 bases. The germline CDR1 and CDR2 sequences are SQVTM and ANQGSEA. This CDR3 spans 11 amino acids. V was cut by 6 bases and J by 11 bases, with 13 bases left in between. The CDR3 loop is CSVTGGSKLFF. CDR3 nucleotides: TGCAGCGTGACCGGGGGGTCTAAACTGTTTTTT.

The chain couples TRBV27 to TRBJ1-1; tentative D call: TRBD1 (6 bases). The CDR3 has 15 residues. Trimming removed 5 bases at V and 1 base at J, with 14 bases between. The V gene's germline CDR1 is MNHEY and CDR2 SMNVEV (reference sequence). The CDR3, as DNA: TGTGCCAGCAGTCCGTGGACAGAGCCGAACACTGAAGCTTTCTTT. Translating it yields CASSPWTEPNTEAFF.

The V call is TRBV5-6, the J call TRBJ2-2; 8 bases agree with TRBD1. There are 18 residues in the CDR3. V shed 4 bases, J shed 4 bases, and the junction held 15 bases outside the gene matches. Germline V lookup: CDR1 SGHDT, CDR2 YYEEEE. This chain's CDR3 is CASSHTGQATGATGELFF. CDR3 nucleotides: TGTGCCAGCAGCCATACGGGACAGGCGACGGGAGCCACCGGGGAGCTGTTTTTT.

The V and J genes are TRBV5-4 and TRBJ2-3, with unresolved D. Germline CDR1 is SGHNT and CDR2 is YYREEE (reference sequence). CDR3 size: 16 residues. V gave up 1 base and J gave up 0 bases, with 12 bases separating them. CDR3 bases: TGTGCCAGCAGCTTGCAGGAAAGTTCTAGCACAGATACGCAGTATTTT. It encodes CASSLQESSSTDTQYF.

J is TRBJ2-7 and V is TRBV5-4, with TRBD2 identical over 12 bases. The CDR3 spans 16 residues. The trim removed 4 bases at V and 3 bases at J, leaving 8 bases unmatched. The germline gives CDR1 SGHNT, CDR2 YYREEE (reference sequence). The DNA for the CDR3 is TGTGCCAGCAGCGAACCGGGACTAGCGGGCCTCTACGAGCAGTACTTC. Translation: CASSEPGLAGLYEQYF.

The V gene is TRBV5-1, the J gene TRBJ1-1, with D possibly TRBD1 on 5 matching bases. Between the trimmed V and J ends, which lost 0 bases and 3 bases, there was a span of 18 bases. The germline gives CDR1 SGHRS, CDR2 YFSETQ. This CDR3 region has 17 residues. CDR3 bases: TGCGCCAGCAGCTTGGTTCCAGGGTTATCCGGGGACACTGAAGCTTTCTTT. Amino acids: CASSLVPGLSGDTEAFF. Using reference TRBV5-1 and TRBJ1-1 for the parts outside the CDR3, the full variable domain is KAGVTQTPRYLIKTRGQQVTLSCSPISGHRSVSWYQQTPGQGLQFLFEYFSETQRNKGNFPGRFSGRQFSNSRSEMNVSTLELGDSALYLCASSLVPGLSGDTEAFFGQGTRLTVV.